This T cell receptor (beta chain) stems from a study of OX40 agonist ivuxolimab in advanced cancers. Trimming took off 6 bases at V and 9 bases at J, with 14 bases between the two ends. Germline V gene sequence: CDR1 SGHRS, CDR2 YFSETQ. This CDR3 is built from 12 residues. The repertoire was sequenced with immunoSEQ multiplex PCR; TCRdb's copy has only in-frame clones and lacks some. The sample contains more than 25,000 clones, 80% to 85% of which appear only once. No patient had autoimmune disease or received systemic immunosuppression. The chain carries TRBV5-1 and TRBJ2-3; D is possibly TRBD1 or TRBD2 (5 bases each). The sample in question was CD4+ or CD8+ T cells sorted from blood, obtained in a trial of the OX40 agonist ivuxolimab. The receptor's source is an adult with an advanced solid tumor such as melanoma, head and neck, liver or kidney cancer. CDR3 protein: CASKGSRDTQYF. The DNA of the CDR3 is TGCGCCAGCAAGGGGAGTCGCGACACGCAGTATTTT.